The source of this TCR beta chain is a study of cytomegalovirus exposure and HLA in healthy donors. Study-level information: Most donors, roughly 82% of over 300 genotyped, fell in the Caucasian-associated ancestry cluster.

V was trimmed by 4 bases and J by 3 bases, leaving 13 bases between them. The CDR3 consists of 13 residues. Germline V gene sequence: CDR1 SQVTM, CDR2 ANQGSEA. This clone turned up a few times. Both 60 Vbeta primers and 13 Jbeta primers went into the PCR. TCRdb's copy holds only in-frame clones and misses some; the assay was immunoSEQ multiplex PCR. The data contain more than 100,000 clones, just under 80% of them singletons. Sequencing input: PBMCs. The V call is TRBV29-1, the J call TRBJ2-7; D remains ambiguous. The TCR originated in a woman in her late teens or twenties in good health and CMV-seronegative. Written as DNA, the CDR3 is TGCAGCGTTGCAGCGACGGTAAGCTACGAGCAGTACTTC. Encoded protein: CSVAATVSYEQYF.